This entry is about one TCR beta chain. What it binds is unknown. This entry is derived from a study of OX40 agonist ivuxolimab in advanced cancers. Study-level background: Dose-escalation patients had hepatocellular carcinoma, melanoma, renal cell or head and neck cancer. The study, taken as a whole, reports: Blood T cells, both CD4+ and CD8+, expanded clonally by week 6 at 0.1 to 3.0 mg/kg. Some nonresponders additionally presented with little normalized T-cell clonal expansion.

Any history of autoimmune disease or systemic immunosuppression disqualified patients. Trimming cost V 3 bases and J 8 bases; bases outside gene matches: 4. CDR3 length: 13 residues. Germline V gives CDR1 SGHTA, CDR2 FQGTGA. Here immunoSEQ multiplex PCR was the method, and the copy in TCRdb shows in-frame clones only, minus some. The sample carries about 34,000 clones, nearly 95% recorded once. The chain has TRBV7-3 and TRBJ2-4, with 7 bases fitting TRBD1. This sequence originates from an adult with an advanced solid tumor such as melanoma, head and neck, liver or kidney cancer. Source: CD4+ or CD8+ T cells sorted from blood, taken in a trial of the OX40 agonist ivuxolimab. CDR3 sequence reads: CASSFTQGDIQYF. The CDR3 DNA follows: TGTGCCAGCAGCTTTACCCAGGGGGACATTCAGTACTTC.